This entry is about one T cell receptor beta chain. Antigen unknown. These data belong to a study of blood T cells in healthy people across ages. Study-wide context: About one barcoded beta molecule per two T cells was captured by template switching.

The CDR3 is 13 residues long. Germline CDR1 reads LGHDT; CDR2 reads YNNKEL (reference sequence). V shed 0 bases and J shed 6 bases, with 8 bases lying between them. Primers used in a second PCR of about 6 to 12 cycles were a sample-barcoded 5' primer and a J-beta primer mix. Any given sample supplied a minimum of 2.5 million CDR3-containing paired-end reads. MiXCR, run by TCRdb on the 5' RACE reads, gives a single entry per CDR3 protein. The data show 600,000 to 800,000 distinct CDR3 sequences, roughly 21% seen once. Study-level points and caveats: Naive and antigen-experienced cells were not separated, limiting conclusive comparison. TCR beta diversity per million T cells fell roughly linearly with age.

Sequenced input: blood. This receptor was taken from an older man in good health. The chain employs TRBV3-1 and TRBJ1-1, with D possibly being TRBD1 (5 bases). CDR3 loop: CASSQDGQAEAFF. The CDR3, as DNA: TGTGCCAGCAGCCAAGATGGACAAGCTGAAGCTTTCTTT.